A single TCR beta chain is shown here with its context. Its antigen is unknown. No much larger clonotype is one base removed from it; base qualities were not supplied. A distance of 14 bases separates the germline ends of V and J, which lose 0 bases and 5 bases respectively. From the cysteine through the phenylalanine, the CDR3 covers 16 amino acids. Of all the DNA, just the CDR3 is kept, 48 bases in frame from base 1. For CDR1 and CDR2, the germline V gene lists SGHRS and YFSETQ. The donors were healthy, HIV-negative adults who had no recently reported acute infections or vaccinations. Every donor was a Caucasian adult living in Nashville, Tennessee, USA. CD4+ T cells were enriched through magnetic negative selection, after which naive cells were positively selected on CD45RA and the remaining negative fraction served as the memory subset. Blood was collected by leukapheresis, and PBMCs were isolated by Ficoll-Histopaque density gradient centrifugation and then cryopreserved in liquid nitrogen vapor phase. Analytical flow cytometry was used to check the purity and quantity of each magnetically sorted T cell population. Each sorted fraction had its genomic DNA isolated and then quantified by UV absorbance on a Nanodrop 2000c.

The data belong to a study of shared clonotypes between healthy human individuals (dated by TCRdb to the early 2020s). Regarding the research as a whole: The cohort included a few men and a couple of women between 18 and 49 years of age. For each donor, CD4 naive and CD4 memory were each given three plates, CD8 naive was given two plates, and CD8 memory was given one plate. To estimate repertoire size and how much clonotype sharing occurs between individuals, the study deeply sequenced the blood TCR repertoires of five healthy adults. To increase sequencing depth and limit assay-specific biases, different laboratories used diverse techniques to prepare libraries and sequence TCR repertoires. Between about 0.94 and 8.9 billion PBMCs per donor were obtained by leukapheresis. The paper's findings and limits, for the study overall: Compared with non-shared clonotypes, the clonotypes found in all four sorted-subset donors had higher generation probabilities. Sharing across several donors was observed for around 5% of naive CD4, less than 4% of naive CD8, about 2.3% of memory CD4, and around 0.4% of memory CD8 clonotypes. Only blood was sampled, and tissue TCR repertoires likely differ from those in blood. Pairwise subsampling led to the expectation that sequencing depth would affect the degree of clonotype sharing among donors. Estimated clonotype richness was generally larger for naive than for memory subsets. Because the study included only a small number of donors, the genetic and exposure-history diversity represented was limited. Rarefaction of sorted-subset datasets indicated incomplete sequencing despite the large sequencing depth.

Using the deep immunoSEQ assay, multiplex PCR amplified TCR CDR3 regions from genomic DNA. Extracted genomic DNA from each cell subset was distributed evenly across all wells of several immunoSEQ 96-well plates, and each plate was treated as a replicate. Each replicate PCR for sorted subsets received approximately 220 ng genomic DNA, equal to tens of thousands of T cell genomes. The purified libraries were quantified using a Qubit 3.0 fluorometer, sized with a Bioanalyzer 2100, and then quantified again using the KAPA Library Quantification kit. Every immunoSEQ 96-well plate was sequenced on a separate single-read 150-cycle Illumina NextSeq 550 flow cell. Per the original workflow: The immunoSEQ output contained only junctional sequences without quality scores, so filtering could not match that applied to full-length reads. To assign V/J genes and CDR3, sequences were annotated against IMGT germline references using PyIR, a Python wrapper for IgBLAST v1.9. Reads were filtered out if the reads had weak V/J assignments (E-value above 1e-6), no CDR3, stop codons, out-of-frame junctions, or ambiguous translated residues. A V3J clonotype was defined by an identical inferred V gene, J gene, and CDR3 amino acid sequence. Percentage overlap between repertoires was computed as shared unique clonotypes divided by the size of the smaller repertoire. Richness of each repertoire was evaluated using RTK rarefaction, the Chao1 estimator, and Recon v2.1 estimates of unobserved clonotypes. Generation probabilities for all TCRbeta clonotypes obtained by the gDNA method from several donors were computed using OLGA. The immuneACCESS repertoire file appears here via TCRdb, limited to in-frame rearrangements. These files lack a portion of the clones; in checked studies, under half of the deficit traces to unresolved V genes, and the cause of the others is not known. Clone size and V and J calls were adopted from that table, with D and trimming inferred from the DNA. Here the sample has millions of clones; roughly nine tenths occur a single time. Roughly 0.15% of the sample is in the top ten clones.

The sequence is built from TRBV5-1 and TRBJ2-2; a tentative D call is TRBD2 (6 bases match). This TCR came from a man younger than 35 in good health. The sequenced sample was naive CD4+ T cells sorted from blood. In light of the paper, this sample's cell subset or site label describes: CD45RA+ positively selected. The DNA reads TGCGCCAGCAGCTTGGGGACTAAAACGGGGACCGGGGAGCTGTTTTTT. This codes for CASSLGTKTGTGELFF.